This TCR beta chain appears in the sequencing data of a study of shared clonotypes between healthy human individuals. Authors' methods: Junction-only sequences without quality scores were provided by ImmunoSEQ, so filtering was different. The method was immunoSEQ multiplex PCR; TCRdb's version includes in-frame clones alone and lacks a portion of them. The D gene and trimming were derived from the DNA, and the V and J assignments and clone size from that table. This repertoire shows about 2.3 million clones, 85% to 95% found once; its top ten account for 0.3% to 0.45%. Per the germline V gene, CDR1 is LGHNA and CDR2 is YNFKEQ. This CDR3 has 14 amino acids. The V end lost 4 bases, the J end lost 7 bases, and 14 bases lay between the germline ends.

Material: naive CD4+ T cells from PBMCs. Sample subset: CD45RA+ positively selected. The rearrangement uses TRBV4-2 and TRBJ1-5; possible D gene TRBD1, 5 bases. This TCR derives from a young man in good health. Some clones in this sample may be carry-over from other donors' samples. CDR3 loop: CASSRGGVGQPQHF. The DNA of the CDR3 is TGTGCCAGCAGCCGGGGCGGGGTCGGACAGCCCCAGCATTTT.